This T cell receptor (beta chain) was observed in a study of T cell responses to AZD1222 COVID-19 vaccine (dated by TCRdb to the early 2020s). Notes on the research overall: TCR sequencing covered fewer than 250 trial participants: nearly 210 given two doses of AZD1222 and 26 given two doses of MenACWY control vaccine. Trial participants were enrolled by age into subgroups of 18-55, 56-69 and 70-plus years, and around 150, 29 and 61 TCR-sequenced participants, respectively, were included in these subgroups. The paper as a whole reports these results and caveats: Spike-specific TCR breadth and depth rose significantly after two AZD1222 doses compared with day 0 and with MenACWY recipients. Only five or six AZD1222 recipients were SARS-CoV-2 seropositive at baseline, limiting conclusions about previously exposed vaccinees. No day 14 peak-response samples were available, so repertoires were characterized only after the peak T cell response. The 56-69-year group was small, and its depth increase did not reach significance, likely because of low power. Most participants were white British and females outnumbered males, and the authors suggested that clonal diversity may have been underestimated. CD4 TCRs associated with the vaccine covered the entire spike protein, and the dominant responses were in regions 160-218 and 743-854. Reportedly, almost half of the unique spike-specific TCRs recognized epitopes lying outside the regions that are mutated in the B.1.351 and B.1.1.7 variants.

The germline V gene (reference sequence) sets CDR1 to LNHDA and CDR2 to SQIVND. The CDR3 measures 13 amino acids from cysteine to phenylalanine. Left in the record is the CDR3 DNA by itself, 39 bases read in frame from the first base. V and J are truncated by 1 base and 2 bases respectively, leaving an intervening sequence of 3 bases. Reading the label with the study, this specimen's time point is: about 28 days (+/-7) after the second vaccine dose. Because spike-specific TCR depth and breadth did not differ between the two schedules, AZD1222 recipients who got a second dose at roughly 4 weeks were pooled with those who got a second dose at roughly 12 weeks. The vaccinee samples were drawn from two UK trials, COV001 and COV002, one of which was a single-blind randomized controlled phase 2/3 trial testing AZD1222 (ChAdOx1 nCoV-19) in healthy adults. For TCRbeta chain sequencing, PBMC samples from trial participants were taken at day 0 and at day 28 after the second dose.

The CDR3 regions of human TCRbeta chains were analyzed by immunosequencing. As for the authors' bioinformatics: Repertoire TCRs were checked for matches against a reference library of SARS-CoV-2-specific TCRs that had been generated using the MIRA antigen-specificity platform. Breadth was defined as the fraction of unique TCRs that were SARS-CoV-2-associated. Depth was defined as the fraction of total T cells that were SARS-CoV-2-associated. Using the MIRA data, each spike-specific TCR was mapped to the spike region that the TCR reacts to and placed in a CD4 or CD8 class. Log10-transformed breadth and depth values were compared by one-way ANOVA with Sidak's multiple comparisons tests. Imported from immuneACCESS, the table was reduced by TCRdb to in-frame sequences with V and J called. These copies leave out some clones; in studies compared against another copy, an unresolved V gene accounts for under half, and the cause of the remainder is not known. V and J calls and clone size follow that table, whereas D and trimming were derived from the DNA. Here the sample has roughly 150,000 clones; approximately 90% occur a single time. The ten largest account for about 1.9% of the sample.

Regarding this clone: There is no known antigen for this receptor. No base quality values were provided; no much bigger clone lies one nucleotide off. The same CDR3 can be traced to other DNA sequences in this sample.

The sequence is built from TRBV19 and TRBJ1-5; the D gene identity is not certain. The input for sequencing was peripheral blood, taken 28 days after the second AZD1222 dose. The clonotype originates from an adult who received the AZD1222 COVID-19 vaccine. The bases are TGTGCCAGTAGTATAGGGGGCAATCAGCCCCAGCATTTT. Translation gives CASSIGGNQPQHF.